These 20 T cell receptor beta chains were sequenced from one sample in a study of tissue T cells after allogeneic stem cell transplantation. Stated time point: mouse harvest day 7 after allogeneic transplant. Mouse grafts combined 10^7 T-cell-depleted bone marrow cells with 10^6 splenic CD5+ T cells. Here immunoSEQ multiplex PCR was the method, and the copy in TCRdb shows in-frame clones only, minus some. The sample lists about 5,800 clones; roughly half were seen once. Sequencing input: skin. These receptors came from a female BALB/c mouse given C57BL/6 T cells with graft-versus-host disease after an allogeneic hematopoietic cell transplant.

This clone was detected a few times. Genes here carry mouse names. Sequencing ends 1 residue short of the CDR3 end; the germline J gene provides the rest. The rearrangement links TRBV3 to TRBJ2-4; 7 nucleotides agree with TRBD2. The germline CDR1 and CDR2 sequences are SNHLY and FYNGKV (reference sequence). V shed 4 bases, J shed 0 bases, and the junction held 4 bases outside the gene matches. The CDR3 length is 15 residues. The covered CDR3 bases are TGTGCCAGCAGCTCCCTGGGGGTCAGTCAAAACACCTTGTAC. As protein: CASSSLGVSQNTLY. The entire CDR3 is CASSSLGVSQNTLYF.

To note about this clone: Mouse names are used for the genes. The read terminates 1 residue before the CDR3 end, so the remaining end is supplied by the germline J gene. V and J are TRBV12-1 and TRBJ2-4; no clear D gene. Trimming left V 0 bases short and J 0 bases short, with 6 bases between. Germline V lookup: CDR1 SGHSN, CDR2 HYEKVE. The CDR3 extends over 14 amino acids. The sequenced part of the CDR3 DNA is TGTGCCAGCTCTCTCACAGCTAGTCAAAACACCTTGTAC. Translated: CASSLTASQNTLY. The CDR3 in full is CASSLTASQNTLYF.

About this clone: Mouse germline and gene names are used. The CDR3 extends 1 residue past the end of the read, so its final part is completed from the germline J gene. The J gene is TRBJ2-2, the V gene TRBV31; tentatively, D is TRBD1 (6 bases). Trimming removed 0 bases at V and 1 base at J, with 6 bases between. The CDR3 has 14 amino acids. Germline V gene sequence: CDR1 GKSSPN, CDR2 SITVG. CDR3 region: CAWSLGGNTGQLYF. The DNA read from the CDR3 is TGTGCCTGGAGTCTAGGGGGAAACACCGGGCAGCTCTAC.

With respect to this clone: All gene names here are mouse names. The read terminates 1 residue before the CDR3 end, so the remaining end is supplied by the germline J gene. The chain has TRBV26 and TRBJ2-2; no definite D call. The germline CDR1 and CDR2 sequences are KGHPV and FQNQEV (reference sequence). V was cut by 1 base and J by 0 bases, with 6 bases left in between. The CDR3 totals 15 residues. Incomplete CDR3 DNA: TGTGCCAGCAGTCTGTTCCACCCAAACACCGGGCAGCTCTAC. Encoded protein: CASSLFHPNTGQLY. The entire CDR3 is CASSLFHPNTGQLYF.

A remark on this clone: Gene names and germline match the mouse. The read is 1 residue too short to cover the CDR3 end, so that end is filled in from the germline J gene. V usage is TRBV15 and J usage is TRBJ2-1, with a weak D call TRBD1 (5 bases). This CDR3 contains 13 residues. Trimming shortened V by 1 base and J by 7 bases, and 8 bases separated the two germline ends. The germline V gene encodes CDR1 SGHND and CDR2 FRSKSL. The CDR3 reads CASSLDRRAEQFF. CDR3 DNA, as far as it was read: TGTGCCAGCAGTTTAGACAGGAGGGCTGAGCAGTTC.

This clone appeared a few times. Gene names follow the mouse nomenclature. The read ends 1 residue early relative to the CDR3; the germline J gene fills the gap. This sequence joins TRBV13-2 and TRBJ1-1; D is uncertain. Trimming pared 1 base from V and 4 bases from J, leaving 11 bases between. This CDR3 has 14 residues. Looked up from germline, CDR1 is NNHNN and CDR2 is SYGAGS (reference sequence). CDR3 DNA (partial): TGTGCCAGCGGTGATATGGGGAAGGGCACAGAAGTCTTC. It yields the protein CASGDMGKGTEVF. The whole CDR3 protein reads CASGDMGKGTEVFF.

A remark on this clone: Gene names and germline match the mouse. The CDR3 is CASSRHAEQFF. The CDR3 bases that were read are TGTGCCAGCAGCCGTCATGCTGAGCAGTTC. This rearrangement joins TRBV26 to TRBJ2-1, with unresolved D. The read terminates 1 residue before the CDR3 end, so the remaining end is supplied by the germline J gene. Germline CDR1 KGHPV, CDR2 FQNQEV (reference sequence). Trimming removed 6 bases at V and 5 bases at J, with 5 bases between. There are 11 residues in the CDR3.

By sample share, this clone is large. Gene names are the mouse ones. The CDR3 extends 1 residue past the end of the read, so its final part is completed from the germline J gene. The chain employs TRBV13-3 and TRBJ2-7, with TRBD1 matching over 7 bases. The V gene's germline CDR1 is NNHDY and CDR2 SYVADS. V lost 4 bases and J lost 4; bases outside the gene matches: 5. This CDR3 comprises 13 residues. The DNA read from the CDR3 is TGTGCCAGCAGTTCCGGGACAGCTTATGAACAGTAC. Its protein is CASSSGTAYEQY. The whole CDR3 is CASSSGTAYEQYF.

This clone was recorded only once. Gene labels here are mouse ones. The read gets to within 1 residue of the CDR3 end, and the germline J gene fills in the rest. J is TRBJ2-5 and V is TRBV26; D unclear. The V end was cut by 4 bases, the J end by 0 bases, with 8 bases between. The germline V gene has CDR1 KGHPV and CDR2 FQNQEV (reference sequence). The CDR3 is 14 amino acids. CDR3 bases read: TGTGCCAGCAGTCCGACGGCAAACCAAGACACCCAGTAC. Its translation is CASSPTANQDTQY. The whole CDR3 protein reads CASSPTANQDTQYF.

This clone came up a few times. Gene names and germline match the mouse. The read ends 1 residue shy of where the CDR3 ends; the end is completed using the germline J gene. This chain connects TRBV12-2 to TRBJ2-1; D is unclear. CDR3 length equals 12 residues. The V end was cut by 1 base, the J end by 6 bases, with 6 bases between. The germline V gene encodes CDR1 SGHLS and CDR2 HYDKME. CDR3: CASSLGFAEQFF. The CDR3 bases that were read are TGTGCCAGCTCTCTTGGGTTTGCTGAGCAGTTC.

In its sample, this clone was seen a few times. The gene symbols are mouse symbols. The CDR3 extends 1 residue past the end of the read, so its final part is completed from the germline J gene. The rearrangement links TRBV12-1 to TRBJ2-3; D ambiguous. The length of the CDR3 is 15 residues. Trimming pared 0 bases from V and 0 bases from J, leaving 9 bases between. The germline gives CDR1 SGHSN, CDR2 HYEKVE. CDR3 residues: CASSLRDSSAETLYF. The DNA read from the CDR3 is TGTGCCAGCTCTCTCCGGGATTCTAGTGCAGAAACGCTGTAT.

Concerning this clone itself: Gene and germline names: mouse. The DNA ends 1 residue before the CDR3 does, and the rest of the CDR3 is filled in from the germline J gene. The chain carries TRBV5 and TRBJ2-2; D is ambiguous. Trimming pared 2 bases from V and 1 base from J, leaving 14 bases between. CDR1 and CDR2 from the germline V gene are LGHNA and YNLKQL (reference sequence). The CDR3 covers 17 residues. The CDR3 reads CASSQSFGLLNTGQLYF. CDR3 bases read: TGTGCCAGCAGCCAAAGCTTTGGGCTGTTAAACACCGGGCAGCTCTAC.

Note on this clone: These gene names are mouse names. The read terminates 1 residue before the CDR3 end, so the remaining end is supplied by the germline J gene. The V call is TRBV3, the J call TRBJ2-7; TRBD1 is a possible D gene (5 bases). The CDR3 sequence is 13 residues long. Trimming removed 4 bases from V and 2 bases from J, with 9 bases in between. Germline lookup yields CDR1 SNHLY and CDR2 FYNGKV (reference sequence). The covered CDR3 bases are TGTGCCAGCAGCTCAGGGAGGACCTATGAACAGTAC. It translates to CASSSGRTYEQY. The full CDR3 protein reads CASSSGRTYEQYF.

Points on this clone: Gene names follow the mouse nomenclature. The read finishes 1 residue shy of the CDR3 end, and the germline J gene is used to complete it. This chain connects TRBV23 to TRBJ1-1. Germline CDR1 reads KGHTA; CDR2 reads FQNQQP. The CDR3 totals 11 residues. CDR3 sequence: CSSSQGSEVFF. The DNA read from the CDR3 is TGCTCCAGCAGTCAGGGGTCAGAAGTCTTC. The full variable domain, completed using reference TRBV23 and TRBJ1-1, is DAAVTQKPRYLIKMKGQEAEMKCIPEKGHTAVFWYQQKQSKELKFLIYFQNQQPLDQIDMVKERFSAVCPSSSLCSLGIRTCEAEDSALYLCSSSQGSEVFFGKGTRLTVV.

The table lists this clone with a few counts. These gene names are mouse names. The read ends 1 residue shy of where the CDR3 ends; the end is completed using the germline J gene. The J gene is TRBJ2-1, the V gene TRBV19, with 9 bases that match TRBD1. Germline V lookup: CDR1 FNHDT, CDR2 SITEND (reference sequence). This CDR3 contains 14 residues. With V trimmed by 4 bases and J by 4 bases, 3 bases remained unmatched. CDR3 DNA, as far as it was read: TGTGCCAGCAGTGGGGACAGGGAATATGCTGAGCAGTTC. Protein sequence: CASSGDREYAEQF. The full CDR3 sequence reads CASSGDREYAEQFF.

About this clone: Gene names and germline refer to mouse. The read ends 1 residue early relative to the CDR3; the germline J gene fills the gap. The chain couples TRBV3 to TRBJ1-3; TRBD1 aligns across 10 bases. The junction had 3 bases not matched to a gene; V was cut back by 6 bases and J by 1 base. The CDR3 covers 15 residues. The germline gives CDR1 SNHLY, CDR2 FYNGKV (reference sequence). The chain's CDR3 is CASSRDRGSGNTLYF. Partial CDR3 DNA: TGTGCCAGCAGTAGGGACAGGGGATCTGGAAATACGCTCTAT.

Of note for this clone: Any gene name here is a mouse gene name. The CDR3 sequence is CASSEPGQGAETLYF. The sequenced CDR3 bases are TGTGCCAGCAGTGAACCGGGACAGGGGGCAGAAACGCTGTAT. This chain connects TRBV13-1 to TRBJ2-3, with TRBD1 matching 10 bases. Coverage ceases 1 residue before the CDR3 finishes, and the germline J gene fills in the end. This CDR3 comprises 15 residues. The germline CDR1 and CDR2 sequences are NSHNY and SYGAGN. V shed 2 bases and J 3 bases; nucleotides not matched to a gene: 3.

For this clone: Mouse names are used for the genes. The observed sequence ends 1 residue before the CDR3 terminus, with the missing tail filled in from the germline J gene. The rearrangement uses TRBV1 and TRBJ2-1; 7 bases are a match to TRBD1. Per germline, CDR1 NSQYPW and CDR2 LRSPGD (reference sequence). The junction had 3 bases not matched to a gene; V was cut back by 4 bases and J by 6 bases. CDR3 length: 13 amino acids. The CDR3 spells CTCSVGTVAEQFF. The DNA read from the CDR3 is TGCACCTGCAGTGTAGGGACAGTTGCTGAGCAGTTC.

As regards this clone: Gene names are mouse gene names. The CDR3 end is not reached by the read, which stops 1 residue before it; the germline J gene fills it in. The chain uses TRBV16 and TRBJ1-3; weak D call: TRBD1 (5 bases). Germline V gene lookup returns CDR1 SGHSA and CDR2 FRNQAP. V gave up 0 bases and J gave up 0 bases, with 6 bases separating them. The CDR3 is made up of 15 amino acids. The CDR3 spells CASSLDGGSGNTLYF. Partial CDR3 DNA: TGTGCAAGCAGCTTAGATGGGGGTTCTGGAAATACGCTCTAT. Full variable domain (missing parts from reference TRBV16 and TRBJ1-3): NAGVIQTPRHKVTGKGQEATLWCEPISGHSAVFWYRQTIVQGLEFLTYFRNQAPIDDSGMPKERFSAQMPNQSHSTLKIQSTQPQDSAVYLCASSLDGGSGNTLYFGEGSRLIVV.

Regarding this clone: Gene labels here are mouse ones. The CDR3 is cut off 1 residue early in the read; its end comes from the germline J gene. V usage is TRBV3 and J usage is TRBJ1-4; 8 nucleotides agree with TRBD1. This CDR3 spans 14 amino acids. V lost 6 bases to trimming and J lost 3 bases; unmatched junction nucleotides: 3. Germline loops: CDR1 SNHLY, CDR2 FYNGKV (reference sequence). The CDR3 sequence is CASSPRGPNERLFF. CDR3 DNA, as far as it was read: TGTGCCAGCAGTCCCAGGGGGCCCAACGAAAGATTATTT.